The clone carrying this T cell receptor beta chain occurred many times. Its matching antigen is unknown. MiXCR, applied by TCRdb to the RT-PCR reads, yields one record per CDR3 protein. The sample lists 600,000 to 850,000 distinct CDR3 sequences, 13% to 15% occurring once. The CDR3 spans 16 residues. Trimming took 4 bases from V and 2 from J, leaving 17 bases between them. These data are taken from a study of response to subunit inactivated influenza vaccine. Notes on the study in general: Authors suggested few new T cells are recruited by each seasonal influenza vaccination.

The chain is built from TRBV12-3 or TRBV12-4 and TRBJ2-5; D possibly matches TRBD1 or TRBD2 (7 bases each). The material was PBMCs from blood, obtained roughly 15 days before vaccination. The clonotype originates from a middle-aged man who received an inactivated influenza vaccine. The chain's CDR3 is CASSSGGGGPQETQYF. The CDR3 DNA reads as TGTGCCAGCAGTTCAGGGGGGGGGGGCCCACAAGAGACCCAGTACTTC.